This is a list of T cell receptor beta chains from one sample in a study of blood T cells in healthy people across ages. MiXCR, run by TCRdb on the 5' RACE reads, gives a single entry per CDR3 protein. This sample has roughly 930,000 distinct CDR3 sequences, with around 46% found just once. The sequenced material came from blood. These receptors all stem from a man aged 25 to 45 in good health. Each CDR3 is given with its conserved first and last residue. D genes are given only for firm matches. Rows give clone size only sometimes, using once, few, many, or a class for an expanded clone.

>TRBJ2-1|NA|TRBV4-1|NA
TGCGCCAGCAGCCCCTTTGACACAAGCTCCTACAATGAGCAGTTCTTC
CASSPFDTSSYNEQFF
>TRBJ2-3|TRBD2|TRBV20-1|NA
TGCAGTGCTAGACCTAGCGGGGCTAGCACAGATACGCAGTATTTT
CSARPSGASTDTQYF
>TRBJ1-1|NA|TRBV6-6|NA
TGTGCCGGCAGTTACTCTTCGGCCTACCCCCAAGCTTTCTTT
CAGSYSSAYPQAFF
>TRBJ2-7|NA|TRBV6-2/TRBV6-3|NA
TGCGCCAGCAGTTACTCGGGACTCCCTCAAAGGGCCCAGTACTTC
CASSYSGLPQRAQYF
>TRBJ1-2|TRBD1|TRBV12-3/TRBV12-4|NA
TGTGCCAGCAGTTTAGCCCATCGACAGGGTAACTATGGCTACACCTTC
CASSLAHRQGNYGYTF
>TRBJ1-2|NA|TRBV6-5|NA
TGTGCCAGCAGTTACTCCGCAGGGTGGGACTATGGCTACACCTTC
CASSYSAGWDYGYTF
>TRBJ1-2|TRBD1|TRBV10-3|NA
TGTGCCAGACAGGGGGTTTATGGCTACACCTTC
CARQGVYGYTF
>TRBJ1-4|NA|TRBV5-1|NA
TGCGCCAGCAGCTTGGAGTATCGGGGACTTGGGCAAAAACTGTTTTTT
CASSLEYRGLGQKLFF
>TRBJ2-2|NA|TRBV9|NA
TGTGCCAGCAGCATATTAGGTGCGGCGAACACCGGGGAGCTGTTTTTT
CASSILGAANTGELFF
>TRBJ1-1|NA|TRBV5-6|NA
TGTGCCAGCAGCCCTGGCGGAGGTGGCGGTTTCGGGACTGAAGCTTTCTTT
CASSPGGGGGFGTEAFF
>TRBJ2-3|NA|TRBV7-2|medium-sized
TGTGCCAGCAGCTCGCCCCAAACACCAAGCACAGATACGCAGTATTTT
CASSSPQTPSTDTQYF
>TRBJ2-3|TRBD2|TRBV20-1|NA
TGCAGTGCTATAGCGGGGGGGCCAACAGATACGCAGTATTTT
CSAIAGGPTDTQYF
>TRBJ2-3|TRBD2|TRBV20-1|few
TGCAGTGCCTCCCCCGGGACTAGTCCGGATACGCAGTATTTT
CSASPGTSPDTQYF
>TRBJ1-6|TRBD1|TRBV20-1|NA
TGCAGTGCTAGAGATACAGGGGTTGTACCCCTCCACTTT
CSARDTGVVPLHF
>TRBJ2-3|NA|TRBV7-2|few
TGTGCCAGCAGCTCAGTAGTCCGAAGTACGCAGTATTTT
CASSSVVRSTQYF
>TRBJ2-1|TRBD1|TRBV19|NA
TGTGCCAGTAAGGCCGGACAGGGCTACAATGAGCAGTTCTTC
CASKAGQGYNEQFF
>TRBJ2-3|TRBD2|TRBV10-3|NA
TGTGCCTCCTGGAGCGGGGGAAGCACAGATACGCAGTATTTT
CASWSGGSTDTQYF
>TRBJ2-1|NA|TRBV2|NA
TGTGCCAGCCGTTCTGACAGCCAAGCTCAGCAGTTCTTC
CASRSDSQAQQFF
>TRBJ2-1|TRBD1|TRBV20-1|NA
TGCAGTGCTAGAGATCAGGGACAGGGGAAGGCTGAGCAGTTCTTC
CSARDQGQGKAEQFF
>TRBJ2-1|TRBD1|TRBV20-1|NA
TGCAGTGCAACCAAACAGGGGGCGCCCAATGAGCAGTTCTTC
CSATKQGAPNEQFF
>TRBJ1-2|TRBD1|TRBV6-2/TRBV6-3|few
TGTGCCAGCAGTTACTCCGGGGGACAGGGGTATGGCTACACCTTC
CASSYSGGQGYGYTF
>TRBJ2-1|TRBD1|TRBV29-1|NA
TGCAGCGTTGTGGGACAGACGTTATACAATGAGCAGTTCTTC
CSVVGQTLYNEQFF
>TRBJ1-1|TRBD1|TRBV4-3|NA
TGCGTCGGCAGCCACACCGGGAAGAGACAGGGGGAGAAGAACACTGAAGCTTTCTTT
CVGSHTGKRQGEKNTEAFF
>TRBJ2-7|NA|TRBV29-1|NA
TGCAGCGCTGAGACAGGAGACTACGAGCAGTACTTC
CSAETGDYEQYF
>TRBJ2-7|NA|TRBV29-1|NA
TGCAGCGCCAGTAACTACGAGCAGTACTTC
CSASNYEQYF
>TRBJ2-5|NA|TRBV27|NA
TGTGCCAGCAGGACGTCGCTTGATGGAGAGACCCAGTACTTC
CASRTSLDGETQYF
>TRBJ2-7|NA|TRBV4-1|few
TGCGCCAGCAGCCCCTATGGGGACGAGCAGTACTTC
CASSPYGDEQYF
>TRBJ2-5|NA|TRBV29-1|NA
TGCAGCGTTGATCTAGGGGGGGGCCTTGAGACCCAGTACTTC
CSVDLGGGLETQYF
>TRBJ2-1|NA|TRBV20-1|NA
TGCAGTGCTGGCGGGGCTCACCTGGATGAGCAGTTCTTC
CSAGGAHLDEQFF
>TRBJ1-1|NA|TRBV7-2|NA
TGTGCCAGCAGCTTAGTGGCGGGGGCGGGCGCTGAAGCTTTCTTT
CASSLVAGAGAEAFF
>TRBJ2-1|NA|TRBV28|NA
TGTGCCAGCAGTTTCAGGGGCCACAATGAGCAGTTCTTC
CASSFRGHNEQFF
>TRBJ2-3|NA|TRBV2|NA
TGTGCCAGCAGTGAAGTGGGGGGGCTCACAGATACGCAGTATTTT
CASSEVGGLTDTQYF
>TRBJ2-3|NA|TRBV28|NA
TGTGCCAGCAGAACTAGCCGGGAATTAGTTGTGTGGCAGTATTTT
CASRTSRELVVWQYF
>TRBJ1-6|NA|TRBV5-6|once
TGTGCCAGCAGCCAACCGGGGGGTGTCAATTCACCCCTCCACTTT
CASSQPGGVNSPLHF
>TRBJ2-7|TRBD1|TRBV28|NA
TGTGCCAGCAGTTTATTTTCCCCAGGGGGAACAGATGAGCAGTACTTC
CASSLFSPGGTDEQYF
>TRBJ2-3|TRBD2|TRBV4-1|NA
TGCGCCAGCAGCCAAGTGCTTAGCGGGGGGCAAGATACGCAGTATTTT
CASSQVLSGGQDTQYF
>TRBJ2-1|NA|TRBV7-2|NA
TGTGCCAGCAGCTTAGGTCCGGGGGCTAAATCCAATGAGCAGTTCTTC
CASSLGPGAKSNEQFF
>TRBJ1-1|NA|TRBV5-5|NA
TGTGCCAGCAGCTTGGGCCGGGGCCAGGGGAACACTGAAGCTTTCTTT
CASSLGRGQGNTEAFF
>TRBJ2-7|NA|TRBV28|few
TGTGCCAGCACCGAAACGGGACGGGCAAGCTCCTACGAGCAGTACTTC
CASTETGRASSYEQYF
>TRBJ2-5|NA|TRBV6-2/TRBV6-3|NA
TGTGCCGGCAGAGTTGGGGGGAGCCAAGAGACCCAGTACTTC
CAGRVGGSQETQYF
>TRBJ2-1|NA|TRBV7-2|few
TGTGCCAGCAGCTTAGATCGGTCGTCTGCGGCTGAGCAGTTCTTC
CASSLDRSSAAEQFF
>TRBJ2-7|TRBD2|TRBV4-2|NA
TGTGCCAGCAGCGGGACAACTAGCGGGCGCTCCTACGAGCAGTACTTC
CASSGTTSGRSYEQYF
>TRBJ1-2|NA|TRBV9|few
TGTGCCAGCAGCCAACAGGACAGTCGCCACCTTTATGGCTACACCTTC
CASSQQDSRHLYGYTF
>TRBJ1-1|NA|TRBV6-1|NA
TGTGCCAGCAGTGAAAATTTCCTAGGGGCGAACACTGAAGCTTTCTTT
CASSENFLGANTEAFF
>TRBJ1-5|NA|TRBV2|NA
TGTGCCAGCAGGACCAGCAATCAGCCCCAGCATTTT
CASRTSNQPQHF
>TRBJ2-3|TRBD1|TRBV7-3|NA
TGTGCCAGCAGCTTGGGACAGCCTACTAGCACAGATACGCAGTATTTT
CASSLGQPTSTDTQYF